Listed here are 29 T cell receptor beta chains from one sample, sequenced in a study of cytomegalovirus exposure and HLA in healthy donors. A multiplex PCR was run with 60 Vbeta primers and 13 Jbeta primers. TCRdb keeps only in-frame clones here, not all; method: immunoSEQ multiplex PCR. The sample has about 200,000 clones; around 79% are singletons. The specimen sequenced was PBMCs. The receptor source for this set is a woman aged 45-65 years in good health and CMV-seronegative.

V usage is TRBV6-5 and J usage is TRBJ1-1; 8 bases match TRBD1. This CDR3 is 16 amino acids long. Losses at the gene ends were 1 base for V and 4 bases for J; bases not matched to a gene: 8. CDR1 and CDR2 from the germline V gene are MNHEY and SVGAGI. CDR3 DNA: TGTGCCAGCAGTTACTTAGGCAGGGGGCACGGCACTGAAGCTTTCTTT. Translating it yields CASSYLGRGHGTEAFF.

J is TRBJ2-3 and V is TRBV7-2; the match to TRBD2 covers 8 bases. The CDR3 spans 16 residues. CDR1 is SGHTA, CDR2 FQGNSA, per germline. Germline trimming cut 5 bases from V and 2 bases from J; bases unmatched to any gene: 9. The CDR3 loop is CASSPGWRGDTDTQYF. The DNA of the CDR3 is TGTGCCAGCAGCCCCGGGTGGCGGGGGGACACAGATACGCAGTATTTT.

The chain uses TRBV30 and TRBJ1-1; the D gene is possibly TRBD1 (5 bases). Germline CDR1 is GTSNPN and CDR2 is SVGIG (reference sequence). V was pared by 2 bases and J by 3 bases, with 10 bases between. This CDR3 is 13 amino acids long. The CDR3 nucleotides are TGTGCCTGGAGTCGGGGGAGGGACACTGAAGCTTTCTTT. This encodes CAWSRGRDTEAFF.

The rearrangement links TRBV5-4 to TRBJ1-2; TRBD1 agrees at 8 bases. There are 13 residues in the CDR3. Looked up from germline, CDR1 is SGHNT and CDR2 is YYREEE (reference sequence). J was trimmed by 7 bases and V by 4 bases; bases with no gene match: 6. The DNA for the CDR3 is TGTGCCAGCAGCCTGGACAGGGTGACTGGCTACACCTTC. As protein: CASSLDRVTGYTF.

As for this clone: The same CDR3 arises from other DNA sequences in this sample as well. The rearrangement links TRBV5-6 to TRBJ2-7; D may be TRBD1 (5 bases). Germline V gives CDR1 SGHDT, CDR2 YYEEEE. The CDR3 sequence is 15 residues long. Trimming left V 2 bases short and J 2 bases short, with 14 bases between. The CDR3 loop is CASSFSLDIAYEQYF. As DNA, the CDR3 is TGTGCCAGCAGCTTTTCACTGGACATTGCCTACGAGCAGTACTTC.

As regards this clone: Compared with germline, one end of the junction differs, possibly owing to a read error. This chain joins TRBV7-7 and TRBJ1-1; D is undetermined. There are 15 residues in the CDR3. Germline assignment: CDR1 SSHAT and CDR2 FNYEAQ (reference sequence). CDR3 nucleotide sequence: TGTGCTAGCAGCTCTCCCGTGGACTGTGACACTGAAGCTTTCTTT. Its translation is CASSSPVDCDTEAFF.

This rearrangement joins TRBV29-1 to TRBJ2-1; 7 positions agree with TRBD2. The CDR3 spans 13 residues. V gave up 1 base and J gave up 12 bases; unmatched junction bases: 9. Germline-derived CDR1 and CDR2 are SQVTM and ANQGSEA. CDR3 in amino acids: CSVEGSRTRLQFF. DNA of the CDR3: TGCAGCGTTGAAGGATCCAGGACTAGATTGCAGTTCTTC.

This clone turned up a few times. The rearrangement joins TRBV5-6 to TRBJ1-1; D is unresolved. This CDR3 has 11 amino acids. Germline V gene lookup returns CDR1 SGHDT and CDR2 YYEEEE. V lost 4 bases and J lost 4, with 5 bases in between. The CDR3 loop reads CASSLGTEAFF. CDR3 coding DNA: TGTGCCAGCAGCCTCGGCACTGAAGCTTTCTTT.

V gene TRBV6-1 combines with J gene TRBJ2-1; 10 nucleotides align to TRBD1. Trimming cost V 4 bases and J 8 bases; bases outside gene matches: 8. Germline V CDR1 and CDR2: MNHNS, SASEGT. The CDR3 is 15 residues long. The CDR3: CASSGAGTGEHEQFF. For the CDR3, the DNA is TGTGCCAGCAGTGGCGCCGGGACAGGGGAGCATGAGCAGTTCTTC.

CDR3 protein: CASSFDRDTEAFF. The CDR3 DNA follows: TGCGCCAGCAGCTTTGACAGGGACACTGAAGCTTTCTTT. This sequence joins TRBV5-1 and TRBJ1-1, with TRBD1 matching 7 bases. Per the germline V gene, CDR1 is SGHRS and CDR2 is YFSETQ. V was pared by 2 bases and J by 3 bases, with 1 base of the junction left unmatched. The CDR3 totals 13 residues.

This clone has a single count. The chain combines TRBV4-3 with TRBJ1-1, with a tentative D call TRBD1 (6 bases). The CDR3 has 15 amino acids. Trimming took 1 base from V and 0 from J, leaving 9 bases between them. CDR1 and CDR2 from the germline V gene are LGHNA and YSLEER. Here the CDR3 DNA reads TGCGCCAGCAGCCAAGTACAGGGCCTGAACACTGAAGCTTTCTTT. Translation: CASSQVQGLNTEAFF.

Comments on this clone: Other DNA sequences in the sample encode the same CDR3. This chain connects TRBV9 to TRBJ1-1; perhaps TRBD1 as D (5 bases). Germline V lookup: CDR1 SGDLS, CDR2 YYNGEE. This CDR3 contains 11 residues. V was pared by 6 bases and J by 5 bases, with 8 bases between. The CDR3 DNA reads as TGTGCCAGCACCTCAGGGACTGAAGCTTTCTTT. Translated, it gives CASTSGTEAFF.

This chain uses TRBV6-5 with TRBJ1-2; D is perhaps TRBD1 (6 bases). Germline values: CDR1 MNHEY, CDR2 SVGAGI. The V and J ends lost 10 bases and 8 bases respectively, with 14 bases between them. This CDR3 has 11 residues. CDR3 nucleotide sequence: TGTGCCACCCACCATAGGGGGGGCTACACCTTC. Translating it yields CATHHRGGYTF.

The CDR3 loop reads CASSYSAKGATDTQYF. CDR3 nucleotides: TGTGCCAGCAGTTACTCGGCGAAGGGGGCTACAGATACGCAGTATTTT. The rearrangement joins TRBV6-5 to TRBJ2-3, with 7 bases matching TRBD1. Germline CDR1 reads MNHEY; CDR2 reads SVGAGI. V dropped 0 bases and J dropped 3; count of bases not matched to a gene: 6. CDR3 size: 16 residues.

CDR3 in amino acids: CASSPQQGKSGYTF. The CDR3 bases are TGTGCCAGCTCACCTCAACAGGGGAAGTCGGGCTACACCTTC. The chain uses TRBV18 and TRBJ1-2; 7 positions match TRBD1. The CDR3 runs 14 residues. With 3 bases clipped from V and 8 bases from J, the junction kept 9 bases outside the gene matches. Germline V lookup: CDR1 KGHSH, CDR2 LQKENI. Based on the CDR3 plus reference TRBV18 and TRBJ1-2, the full variable domain is NAGVMQNPRHLVRRRGQEARLRCSPMKGHSHVYWYRQLPEEGLKFMVYLQKENIIDESGMPKERFSAEFPKEGPSILRIQQVVRGDSAAYFCASSPQQGKSGYTFGSGTRLTVV.

The chain uses TRBV28 and TRBJ2-7, with D maybe TRBD1 (6 bases). The CDR3 covers 11 residues. Germline assignment: CDR1 MDHEN and CDR2 SYDVKM. With 5 bases removed from V and 10 bases from J, the gap between germline ends came to 12 bases. The CDR3 DNA sequence: TGTGCCAGCAGTCCGGCCGGGACACAGTACTTC. The encoded protein is CASSPAGTQYF.

V is TRBV18 and J is TRBJ2-2; 8 nucleotides match TRBD1. The V gene's germline CDR1 is KGHSH and CDR2 LQKENI. CDR3 length equals 17 residues. With V trimmed by 2 bases and J by 0 bases, 5 bases remained unmatched. The CDR3 DNA is TGTGCCAGCTCACCAGAGCGGACAGGGACGAACACCGGGGAGCTGTTTTTT. Its translation: CASSPERTGTNTGELFF.

This clone was seen a handful of times. The chain couples TRBV7-9 to TRBJ2-5; a weak D match, TRBD2 (6 bases). TRBJ2-7 explains the end of the DNA better; the J call may be wrong. Germline V gene sequence: CDR1 SEHNR, CDR2 FQNEAQ (reference sequence). The CDR3 sequence is 13 residues long. CDR3 in amino acids: CASSFRTTYEQYF. CDR3 DNA: TGTGCCAGCAGCTTCCGGACTACCTACGAGCAGTACTTC.

The chain has TRBV7-9 and TRBJ1-2; 8 nucleotides agree with TRBD1. V trimming: 4 bases; J trimming: 0 bases; junction bases outside the gene matches: 10. CDR3 length: 17 residues. Germline V CDR1 and CDR2: SEHNR, FQNEAQ (reference sequence). The CDR3 DNA reads as TGTGCCAGCAGCTCCCGGACAGGGAAAAAAGCTAACTATGGCTACACCTTC. Protein sequence: CASSSRTGKKANYGYTF.

The genes are TRBV7-8 and TRBJ2-1; TRBD2 aligns across 7 bases. Germline lookup yields CDR1 SGHVS and CDR2 FQNEAQ. V shed 5 bases and J 4 bases; nucleotides not matched to a gene: 8. This CDR3 is built from 15 residues. CDR3 nucleotides: TGTGCCAGCAGCCCTAGCGGAACTTATTACAATGAGCAGTTCTTC. Encoded protein: CASSPSGTYYNEQFF.

The V gene is TRBV19, the J gene TRBJ1-4, with TRBD1 matching over 8 bases. V was clipped by 10 bases and J by 0 bases; unmatched bases: 7. Germline assignment: CDR1 LNHDA and CDR2 SQIVND (reference sequence). The CDR3 spans 15 residues. The CDR3 protein is CATTDRGATNEKLFF. CDR3 coding DNA: TGTGCCACCACCGACAGGGGTGCAACTAATGAAAAACTGTTTTTT. Supplemented by reference TRBV19 and TRBJ1-4, the full variable domain reads DGGITQSPKYLFRKEGQNVTLSCEQNLNHDAMYWYRQDPGQGLRLIYYSQIVNDFQKGDIAEGYSVSREKKESFPLTVTSAQKNPTAFYLCATTDRGATNEKLFFGSGTQLSVL.

The chain recombines TRBV18 with TRBJ1-4; the D is unclear. Trimming pared 3 bases from V and 7 bases from J, leaving 15 bases between. The germline CDR1 and CDR2 sequences are KGHSH and LQKENI. The CDR3 has 15 amino acids. Here the CDR3 reads CASSPNVVESEKLFF. DNA for the CDR3: TGTGCCAGCTCACCCAATGTAGTGGAGAGTGAAAAACTGTTTTTT.

V usage is TRBV29-1 and J usage is TRBJ2-5; TRBD2 might be the D (7 bases). Trimming took off 6 bases at V and 5 bases at J, with 16 bases between the two ends. Germline lookup yields CDR1 SQVTM and CDR2 ANQGSEA. The CDR3 sequence is 13 residues long. The CDR3 protein is CSVGAGARETQYF. CDR3 sequence (DNA): TGCAGCGTCGGGGCGGGGGCGCGGGAGACCCAGTACTTC.

This clone was seen a few times. The genes are TRBV7-9 and TRBJ2-7, with D perhaps matching TRBD2 (5 bases). CDR1 is SEHNR, CDR2 FQNEAQ, per germline (reference sequence). CDR3 size: 12 residues. The V end lost 5 bases, the J end lost 4 bases, and 9 bases lay between the germline ends. CDR3 nucleotide sequence: TGTGCCAGCAGCCCGGGATTTTACGAGCAGTACTTC. This gives the protein CASSPGFYEQYF. Complete variable domain (other parts from reference TRBV7-9 and TRBJ2-7): DTGVSQNPRHKITKRGQNVTFRCDPISEHNRLYWYRQTLGQGPEFLTYFQNEAQLEKSRLLSDRFSAERPKGSFSTLEIQRTEQGDSAMYLCASSPGFYEQYFGPGTRLTVT.

The chain recombines TRBV4-1 with TRBJ1-2, with TRBD1 as a possible D gene (6 bases). Between the trimmed V and J ends, which lost 1 base and 5 bases, there was a span of 20 bases. CDR3 length: 17 residues. From germline, CDR1 is MGHRA and CDR2 YSYEKL. The CDR3 reads CASSQVTPQGLGYGYTF. CDR3 bases: TGCGCCAGCAGCCAAGTCACCCCCCAGGGGCTCGGGTATGGCTACACCTTC.

The CDR3 region is CASRRTQGASLMTNEKLFF. CDR3 in DNA: TGTGCCAGCAGGAGAACACAGGGGGCGAGCCTTATGACTAATGAAAAACTGTTTTTT. The chain is built from TRBV4-2 and TRBJ1-4; 9 bases are a match to TRBD1. CDR3 size: 19 residues. Germline CDR1 is LGHNA and CDR2 is YNFKEQ. J was trimmed by 2 bases and V by 6 bases; bases with no gene match: 16.

V usage is TRBV6-5 and J usage is TRBJ2-2; 11 bases fit TRBD1. V lost 7 bases, J lost 4 bases, and 5 bases stayed unmatched. The CDR3 has 15 amino acids. Per germline, CDR1 MNHEY and CDR2 SVGAGI. CDR3 sequence reads: CASNAGTGGTGELFF. As DNA, the CDR3 is TGTGCCAGCAATGCCGGGACAGGGGGCACCGGGGAGCTGTTTTTT.

The genes are TRBV7-3 and TRBJ2-1, with 7 bases lining up with TRBD1. The CDR3 loop spans 15 amino acids. J lost 1 base, V lost 5 bases, and 5 bases had no gene match. Germline V gene lookup returns CDR1 SGHTA and CDR2 FQGTGA. This chain's CDR3 is CASSRDRESYNEQFF. The DNA of the CDR3 is TGTGCCAGCAGCCGGGACAGAGAATCCTACAATGAGCAGTTCTTC.

This clone was seen a handful of times. The chain recombines TRBV9 with TRBJ1-1; D remains ambiguous. This CDR3 region has 13 residues. Trimming took off 4 bases at V and 2 bases at J, with 9 bases between the two ends. The germline gives CDR1 SGDLS, CDR2 YYNGEE. The CDR3 loop is CASSRLGNTEAFF. In DNA, the CDR3 is TGTGCCAGCAGCCGTCTAGGAAACACTGAAGCTTTCTTT.